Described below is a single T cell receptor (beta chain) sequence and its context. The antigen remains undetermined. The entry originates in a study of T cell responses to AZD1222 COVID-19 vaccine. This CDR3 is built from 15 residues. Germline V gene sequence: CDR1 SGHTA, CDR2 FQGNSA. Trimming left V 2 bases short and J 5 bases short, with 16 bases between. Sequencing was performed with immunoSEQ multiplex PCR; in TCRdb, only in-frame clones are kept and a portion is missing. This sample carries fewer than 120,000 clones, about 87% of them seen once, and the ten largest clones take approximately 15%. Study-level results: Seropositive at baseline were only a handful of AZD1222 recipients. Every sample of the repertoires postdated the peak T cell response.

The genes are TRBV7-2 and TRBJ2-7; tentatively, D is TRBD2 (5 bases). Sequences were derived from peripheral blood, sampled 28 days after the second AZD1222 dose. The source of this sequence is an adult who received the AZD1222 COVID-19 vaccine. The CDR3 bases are TGTGCCAGCAGCTTACCCCCAGGCCTCGGGAACGAGCAGTACTTC. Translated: CASSLPPGLGNEQYF.